This T cell receptor (beta chain) was captured in a study of blood T cell repertoires in COVID-19. Study details: From the United States, Italy and Spain came samples of acute and convalescent COVID-19. T cells, B-cell-depleted T cells, or PBMCs provided the cDNA or gDNA that served as material.

Under the authors' procedure: Reference gene primer amplification in the assay estimated nucleated cell counts. Libraries were prepared by immunoSEQ multiplex PCR; TCRdb keeps only in-frame clonotypes and omits some of them. V and J calls and clone size are given by that table; D and trimming were obtained from the DNA. The sample comprises 95,000 to 100,000 clones, almost 85% of which are singletons, and under 11% rests with the top ten. Trimming removed 3 bases at V and 7 bases at J, with 10 bases between. Germline assignment: CDR1 SGHAT and CDR2 FQDESV (reference sequence). The CDR3 runs to 13 residues.

The sequenced sample was peripheral blood. The J gene is TRBJ2-1, the V gene TRBV11-1; the D gene is possibly TRBD2 (5 bases). This sequence was found in a man between 65 and 80 years old with acute or convalescent COVID-19. The CDR3 sequence is CASSLGSPNEQFF. In DNA, the CDR3 is TGTGCCAGCAGCTTGGGGAGCCCGAATGAGCAGTTCTTC.